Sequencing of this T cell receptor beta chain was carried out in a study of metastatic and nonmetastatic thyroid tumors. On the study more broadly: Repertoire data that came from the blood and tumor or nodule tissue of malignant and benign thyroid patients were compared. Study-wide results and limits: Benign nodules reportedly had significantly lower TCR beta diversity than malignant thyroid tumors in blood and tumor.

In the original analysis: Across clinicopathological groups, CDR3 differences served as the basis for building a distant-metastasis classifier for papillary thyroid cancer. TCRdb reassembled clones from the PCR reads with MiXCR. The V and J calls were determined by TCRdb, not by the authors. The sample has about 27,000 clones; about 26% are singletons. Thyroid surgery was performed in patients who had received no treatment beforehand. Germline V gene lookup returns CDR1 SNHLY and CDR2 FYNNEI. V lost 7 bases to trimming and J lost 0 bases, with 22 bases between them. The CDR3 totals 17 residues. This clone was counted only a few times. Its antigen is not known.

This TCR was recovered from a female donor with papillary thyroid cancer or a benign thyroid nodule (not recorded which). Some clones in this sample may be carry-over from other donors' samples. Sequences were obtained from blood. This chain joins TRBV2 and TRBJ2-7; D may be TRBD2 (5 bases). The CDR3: CASTEETIGSLSYEQYV. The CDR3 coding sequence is TGTGCCAGCACAGAGGAGACTATCGGTTCTCTCTCCTACGAGCAGTACGTC.